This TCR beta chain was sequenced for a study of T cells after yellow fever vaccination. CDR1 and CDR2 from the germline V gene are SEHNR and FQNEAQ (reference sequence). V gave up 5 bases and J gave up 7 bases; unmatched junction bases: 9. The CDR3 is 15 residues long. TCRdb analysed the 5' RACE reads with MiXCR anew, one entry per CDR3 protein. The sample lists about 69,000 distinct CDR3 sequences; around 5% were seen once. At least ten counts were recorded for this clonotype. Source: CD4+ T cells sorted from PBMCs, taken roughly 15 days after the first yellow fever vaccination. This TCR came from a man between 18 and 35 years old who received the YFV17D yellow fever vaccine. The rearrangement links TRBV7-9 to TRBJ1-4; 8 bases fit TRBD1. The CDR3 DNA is TGTGCCAGCAGCCCGACACAGGGGGGATTTGAAAAACTGTTTTTT. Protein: CASSPTQGGFEKLFF.